Here is one T cell receptor beta chain with its context. The antigen remains unidentified. These data are taken from a study of blood T cells in healthy people across ages. Study findings and constraints: Changes in expanded clonotypes were possibly confounded, as the CMV status of donors was unknown.

A second PCR of roughly 6 to 12 cycles used a sample-barcoded 5' primer and a J-beta primer mix. TCRdb called the 5' RACE reads again in MiXCR, with one record for every CDR3 protein. The sample consists of around 800,000 distinct CDR3 sequences, approximately 24% of them appearing once. CDR3 length: 14 residues. V lost 1 base and J lost 4, with 10 bases in between. CDR1 is DFQATT, CDR2 SNEGSKA, per germline (reference sequence). There were at least 5.5 micrograms of total RNA extracted from every sample. These data are also associated with another study on T cells of mothers and their children. This second study notes: Both sample barcodes and 2-4 random nucleotides came from the M1S primer of the second PCR.

Sequenced input: blood. The sequence derives from a boy younger than 18 in good health. The V call is TRBV20-1, the J call TRBJ2-2; D is tentatively TRBD1 or TRBD2 (5 bases each). The CDR3 region is CSARARGSTGELFF. CDR3 nucleotide sequence: TGCAGTGCTAGAGCGAGGGGTAGCACCGGGGAGCTGTTTTTT.